The entry below gives a single T cell receptor beta chain sequence along with its context. Its specificity is not known. By positive magnetic bead selection, CD4+ and CD8+ cells were isolated, and their purity was checked by flow cytometry. Only in-frame clones appear in the TCRdb table, and some are missing; sequencing was by immunoSEQ multiplex PCR. The table has under 15,000 clones, roughly 80% seen once. The source of the sample is a study of somatic mutations in cytotoxic T cells in rheumatoid arthritis. Study results and limitations: Increasing age coincided with elevated CD8+ clonality among rheumatoid arthritis patients, though not among healthy controls. Each of about an eighth of the 65 patients had a largest CD8+ clone that made up more than 20% of CD8+ cells.

Per the germline V gene, CDR1 is LGHNA and CDR2 is YNFKEQ. The ends were cut back, 1 base at V and 4 bases at J, with 10 bases in the middle. This CDR3 spans 14 amino acids. The sequence was obtained from a man aged 50-60 years in good health. The rearrangement joins TRBV4-2 to TRBJ1-2; D unresolved. Material for sequencing was CD8+ T cells sorted from blood. DNA of the CDR3: TGTGCCAGCAGCCAAGGACCAGATCCCTATGGCTACACCTTC. Translation: CASSQGPDPYGYTF.